A single sample gave rise to the 12 T cell receptor beta chains below, sequenced in a study of blood T cell repertoires in COVID-19. Sequencing used immunoSEQ multiplex PCR; TCRdb keeps in-frame clones, though not all of them. The table shows under 200,000 clones, with 83% occurring only once. Specimen: peripheral blood. The receptors shown here come from a human donor in a cohort sampled during active COVID-19.

This clone turned up a few times. The V gene is TRBV27, the J gene TRBJ2-7; D is unclear. Germline V gene lookup returns CDR1 MNHEY and CDR2 SMNVEV (reference sequence). The CDR3 contains 15 residues. V was clipped by 0 bases and J by 6 bases, with 15 bases between them. The CDR3 sequence is CASSLSASTVVEQYF. CDR3 bases: TGTGCCAGCAGTTTATCGGCTAGTACGGTGGTCGAGCAGTACTTC.

The genes are TRBV13 and TRBJ1-1, with 11 bases matching TRBD1. Germline V gives CDR1 PRHDT, CDR2 FYEKMQ (reference sequence). The junction had 1 base not matched to a gene; V was cut back by 3 bases and J by 4 bases. This CDR3 is built from 14 residues. CDR3 nucleotides: TGTGCCAGCAGCTTGGGGACAGGGGGCACTGAAGCTTTCTTT. Its translation: CASSLGTGGTEAFF.

The CDR3 protein is CASRELAGGQETQYF. The CDR3 nucleotides read TGTGCCAGTAGGGAATTAGCGGGGGGGCAAGAGACCCAGTACTTC. The chain employs TRBV19 and TRBJ2-5; the match to TRBD2 covers 11 bases. The CDR3 covers 15 residues. The germline V gene has CDR1 LNHDA and CDR2 SQIVND (reference sequence). The J segment lost 2 bases and the V segment lost 6 bases, leaving 5 bases of the junction unmatched.

This chain uses TRBV5-1 with TRBJ2-2; D remains unclear. The CDR3 is 13 residues long. Trimming left V 2 bases short and J 1 base short, with 3 bases between. CDR1 is SGHRS, CDR2 YFSETQ, per germline. CDR3: CASSFMNTGELFF. CDR3 DNA: TGCGCCAGCAGCTTCATGAACACCGGGGAGCTGTTTTTT.

The table lists this clone with a few counts. Other DNA variants within this sample encode the same CDR3. The chain is built from TRBV7-3 and TRBJ1-1; 9 bases line up with TRBD1. The CDR3 runs 14 residues. V shed 5 bases and J 4 bases; nucleotides not matched to a gene: 5. The germline V gene encodes CDR1 SGHTA and CDR2 FQGTGA. CDR3 amino acids: CASSLQGASTEAFF. CDR3 DNA sequence: TGTGCCAGCAGCCTACAGGGGGCGAGCACTGAAGCTTTCTTT.

The rearrangement joins TRBV6-5 to TRBJ2-3; the match to TRBD1 covers 7 bases. In germline, CDR1 is MNHEY, CDR2 SVGAGI. The CDR3 extends over 13 amino acids. J was trimmed by 2 bases and V by 8 bases; bases with no gene match: 4. The CDR3 protein is CASRTGYTDTQYF. CDR3 bases: TGTGCCAGCCGGACAGGATACACAGATACGCAGTATTTT.

The chain joins TRBV24-1 to TRBJ2-1; D gene uncertain. V was pared by 0 bases and J by 8 bases, with 10 bases between. CDR1 KGHDR and CDR2 SFDVKD come from the germline V gene. This CDR3 comprises 14 residues. The DNA for the CDR3 is TGTGCCACCAGTGATTTGCAGTTGGCAGATGAGCAGTTCTTC. Encoded protein: CATSDLQLADEQFF.

The chain carries TRBV5-5 and TRBJ2-3; D might be TRBD2 (6 bases). The germline gives CDR1 SGHKS, CDR2 YYEKEE (reference sequence). Trimming removed 6 bases at V and 1 base at J, with 15 bases between. This CDR3 is built from 15 residues. CDR3 sequence: CASTPGGWGTDTQYF. CDR3 nucleotides: TGTGCCAGCACCCCTGGGGGGTGGGGCACAGATACGCAGTATTTT.

The V call is TRBV28, the J call TRBJ1-5, with 7 bases aligning to TRBD1. CDR3 length: 13 amino acids. The germline CDR1 and CDR2 sequences are MDHEN and SYDVKM. V dropped 6 bases and J dropped 7; count of bases not matched to a gene: 6. The CDR3 region has the DNA TGTGCCAGCAGGGGCAGGGGGGAGCAGCCCCAGCATTTT. This encodes CASRGRGEQPQHF.

This chain links TRBV28 with TRBJ1-6; D is unresolved. The length of the CDR3 is 12 residues. Germline V gene lookup returns CDR1 MDHEN and CDR2 SYDVKM. Between the trimmed V and J ends, which lost 1 base and 15 bases, there was a span of 10 bases. The CDR3 loop reads CASSLSRYLLHF. As DNA, the CDR3 is TGTGCCAGCAGTTTATCGCGATATCTCCTCCACTTT.

The chain uses TRBV2 and TRBJ1-2; D gene ambiguous. The CDR3 is made up of 14 amino acids. Germline CDR1 reads SNHLY; CDR2 reads FYNNEI. V dropped 2 bases and J dropped 4 bases, with 11 bases sitting between them. CDR3 region: CASSERRILYGYTF. The CDR3 DNA reads as TGTGCCAGCAGTGAAAGGCGGATCCTCTATGGCTACACCTTC.

This clone was picked up many times. The J gene is TRBJ1-1, the V gene TRBV7-9; D might be TRBD1 (6 bases). V was shortened by 5 bases and J by 6 bases, with 25 bases between the two germline ends. CDR3 size: 17 residues. CDR1 is SEHNR and CDR2 is FQNEAQ in the germline V gene (reference sequence). The CDR3 DNA is TGTGCCAGCAGCAACACAGGGACATCGGGGATTTGGGCTGAAGCTTTCTTT. Its translation: CASSNTGTSGIWAEAFF.